This T cell receptor beta chain came from a study of patients and donors after allogeneic stem cell transplantation. TCRdb reanalysed the RT-PCR reads using MiXCR and keeps one entry per CDR3 protein. The repertoire holds 90,000 to 130,000 distinct CDR3 sequences, with over 30% as singletons. Germline V gene data show CDR1 as SGHTA and CDR2 as FQGNSA. The ends were cut back, 5 bases at V and 0 bases at J, with 8 bases in the middle. This CDR3 comprises 14 residues. This clonotype occurred a few times. This clonotype was obtained from a human donor who was either an allogeneic HSCT recipient or a stem cell or donor lymphocyte infusion donor (not recorded which). It is not recorded whose cells these are; they may come from a transplant donor. J is TRBJ1-5 and V is TRBV7-2; D not certain. Specimen: blood, either unsorted or a sorted T cell fraction (not recorded which). CDR3 DNA: TGTGCCAGCAGCAAAGGCCGTAGCAATCAGCCCCAGCATTTT. Translating it yields CASSKGRSNQPQHF.